The 10 T cell receptor beta chains below come from one sample, sequenced in a study of graft-versus-host responses after intestinal transplantation. The table came from immunoSEQ multiplex PCR; TCRdb's copy has only in-frame clones and leaves some out. Among some 100,000 clones listed, 85% to 95% were seen once. No antigen has been assigned to these receptors. Material: unstimulated CD8+ T cells sorted from spleen or lymph node cells, obtained before intestinal transplant. All receptors come from a human donor who received an intestinal transplant.

The rearrangement links TRBV12-5 to TRBJ2-3; tentatively, D is TRBD1 (5 bases). CDR1 and CDR2 (germline): LGHNT, FRNRAP. There are 19 residues in the CDR3. V was clipped by 0 bases and J by 2 bases, with 21 bases between them. This CDR3 is CASGLVPDTGAWATDTQYF. The CDR3 DNA reads as TGTGCTAGTGGTTTGGTTCCCGATACAGGTGCGTGGGCCACAGATACGCAGTATTTT.

The chain links TRBV5-1 to TRBJ1-1; D remains ambiguous. The V and J ends lost 0 bases and 5 bases respectively, with 11 bases between them. The germline gives CDR1 SGHRS, CDR2 YFSETQ. The CDR3 totals 14 residues. In nucleotides, the CDR3 is TGCGCCAGCAGCTTGGATGCGGGTACAACTGAAGCTTTCTTT. Protein sequence: CASSLDAGTTEAFF.

V is TRBV19 and J is TRBJ2-7; D is perhaps TRBD2 (6 bases). V dropped 3 bases and J dropped 0 bases, with 21 bases sitting between them. Germline V gives CDR1 LNHDA, CDR2 SQIVND (reference sequence). This CDR3 has 18 amino acids. The CDR3 nucleotides are TGTGCCAGTAGTATCCGCAGGGACCGGGCGGGGATCTCCTACGAGCAGTACTTC. Its translation: CASSIRRDRAGISYEQYF.

The chain joins TRBV7-2 to TRBJ2-5, with 10 bases fitting TRBD2. The CDR3 is 16 residues long. V was clipped by 5 bases and J by 3 bases; unmatched bases: 9. From germline, CDR1 is SGHTA and CDR2 FQGNSA. The CDR3 DNA is TGTGCCAGCAGCCGTGGAGGACTAGCGGTAAAAGAGACCCAGTACTTC. It translates to CASSRGGLAVKETQYF.

J is TRBJ1-2 and V is TRBV29-1; the D gene is possibly TRBD1 (6 bases). The germline CDR1 and CDR2 sequences are SQVTM and ANQGSEA. This CDR3 spans 12 amino acids. Trimming removed 8 bases at V and 8 bases at J, with 18 bases between. CDR3 in amino acids: CSPDGGQLGYTF. The CDR3 DNA is TGCAGCCCCGACGGCGGACAGCTCGGCTACACCTTC.

The chain is built from TRBV9 and TRBJ2-5, with D uncertain. There are 14 residues in the CDR3. Between the trimmed V and J ends, which lost 3 bases and 5 bases, there was a span of 14 bases. Germline CDR1 SGDLS, CDR2 YYNGEE. This CDR3 is CASSAYSSVETQYF. The CDR3 coding sequence is TGTGCCAGCAGCGCGTACAGCTCGGTTGAGACCCAGTACTTC.

The chain carries TRBV27 and TRBJ1-6; weak D call: TRBD1 (6 bases). The V and J ends lost 6 bases and 9 bases respectively, with 12 bases between them. The CDR3 length is 13 residues. Germline values: CDR1 MNHEY, CDR2 SMNVEV (reference sequence). CDR3 bases: TGTGCCAGCAGCCGGGACAATAGTTCACCCCTCCACTTT. This sequence encodes CASSRDNSSPLHF.

This clone showed up just once. J is TRBJ2-1 and V is TRBV9; the D gene is possibly TRBD2 (6 bases). CDR1 is SGDLS and CDR2 is YYNGEE in the germline V gene. The CDR3 extends over 13 amino acids. V shed 7 bases and J shed 7 bases, with 15 bases lying between them. The CDR3 loop reads CASSGEGPNEQFF. CDR3 DNA: TGTGCCAGCTCGGGAGAGGGTCCTAATGAGCAGTTCTTC.

The gene calls are TRBV7-9 and TRBJ2-7, with D perhaps matching TRBD1 or TRBD2 (5 bases each). Germline CDR1 and CDR2: SEHNR and FQNEAQ (reference sequence). The CDR3 has 15 residues. V shed 5 bases and J shed 2 bases, with 16 bases lying between them. The DNA for the CDR3 is TGTGCCAGCAGCAAAGACCCAACGGGGCCCTACGAGCAGTACTTC. Translated: CASSKDPTGPYEQYF.

The CDR3 nucleotides read TGTGCCAGCAGCTTGTACAGACTTCTGCAAGAGACCCAGTACTTC. Translated: CASSLYRLLQETQYF. J is TRBJ2-5 and V is TRBV5-5; no firm D call. V shed 1 base and J shed 2 bases, with 12 bases lying between them. CDR1 and CDR2 from the germline V gene are SGHKS and YYEKEE (reference sequence). The CDR3 is 15 residues long.